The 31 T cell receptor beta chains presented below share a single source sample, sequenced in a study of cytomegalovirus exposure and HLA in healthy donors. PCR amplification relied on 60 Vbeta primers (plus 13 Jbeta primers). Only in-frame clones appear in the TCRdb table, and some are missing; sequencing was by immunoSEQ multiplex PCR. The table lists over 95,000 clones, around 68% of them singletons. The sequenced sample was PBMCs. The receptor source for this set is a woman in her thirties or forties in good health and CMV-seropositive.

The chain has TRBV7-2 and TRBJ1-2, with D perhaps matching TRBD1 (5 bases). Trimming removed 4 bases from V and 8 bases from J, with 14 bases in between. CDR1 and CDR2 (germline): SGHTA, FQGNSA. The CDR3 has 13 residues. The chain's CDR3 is CASSSDNTGGYTF. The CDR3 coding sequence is TGTGCCAGCAGCTCGGACAACACGGGCGGCTACACCTTC.

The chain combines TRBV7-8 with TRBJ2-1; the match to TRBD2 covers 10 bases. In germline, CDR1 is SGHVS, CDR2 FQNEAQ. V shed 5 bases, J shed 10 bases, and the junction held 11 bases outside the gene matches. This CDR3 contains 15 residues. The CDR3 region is CASSPGASGGLEQFF. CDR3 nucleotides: TGTGCCAGCAGCCCTGGGGCTAGCGGGGGCTTGGAGCAGTTCTTC.

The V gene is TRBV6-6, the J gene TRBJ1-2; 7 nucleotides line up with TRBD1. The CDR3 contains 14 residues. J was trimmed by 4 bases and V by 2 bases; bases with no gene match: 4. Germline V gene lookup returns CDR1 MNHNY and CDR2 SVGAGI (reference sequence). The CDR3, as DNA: TGTGCCAGCAGTTACGAGGGGGACAGCTATGGCTACACCTTC. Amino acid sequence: CASSYEGDSYGYTF.

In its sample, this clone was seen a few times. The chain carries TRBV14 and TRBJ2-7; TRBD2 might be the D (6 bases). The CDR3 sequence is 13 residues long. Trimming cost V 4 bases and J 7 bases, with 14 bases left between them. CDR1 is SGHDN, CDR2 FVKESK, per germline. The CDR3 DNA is TGTGCCAGCAGCCCAAACTCTCGGGGGGAGCAGTACTTC. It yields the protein CASSPNSRGEQYF.

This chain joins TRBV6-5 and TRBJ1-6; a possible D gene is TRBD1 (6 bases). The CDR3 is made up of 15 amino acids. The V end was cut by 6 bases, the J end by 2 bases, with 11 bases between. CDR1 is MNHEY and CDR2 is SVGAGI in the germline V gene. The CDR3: CASREDSTYNSPLHF. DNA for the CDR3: TGTGCCAGCAGAGAGGACAGCACCTATAATTCACCCCTCCACTTT.

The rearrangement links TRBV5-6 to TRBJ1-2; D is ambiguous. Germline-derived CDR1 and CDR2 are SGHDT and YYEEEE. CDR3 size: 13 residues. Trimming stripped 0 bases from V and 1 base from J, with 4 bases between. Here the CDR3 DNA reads TGTGCCAGCAGCTTGGTAGTTAACTATGGCTACACCTTC. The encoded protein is CASSLVVNYGYTF.

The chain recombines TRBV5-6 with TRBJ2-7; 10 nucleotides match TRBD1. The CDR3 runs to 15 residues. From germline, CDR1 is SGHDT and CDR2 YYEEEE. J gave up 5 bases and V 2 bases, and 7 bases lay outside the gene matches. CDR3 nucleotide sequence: TGTGCCAGCAGCTTTAGGGACAGGGGAGTCCACGAGCAGTACTTC. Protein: CASSFRDRGVHEQYF.

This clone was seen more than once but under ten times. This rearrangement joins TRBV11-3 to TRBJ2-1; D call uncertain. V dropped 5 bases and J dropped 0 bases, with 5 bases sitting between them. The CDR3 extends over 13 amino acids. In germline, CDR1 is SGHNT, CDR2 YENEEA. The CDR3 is CASSPGSYNEQFF. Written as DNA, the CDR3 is TGTGCCAGCAGCCCGGGCTCCTACAATGAGCAGTTCTTC.

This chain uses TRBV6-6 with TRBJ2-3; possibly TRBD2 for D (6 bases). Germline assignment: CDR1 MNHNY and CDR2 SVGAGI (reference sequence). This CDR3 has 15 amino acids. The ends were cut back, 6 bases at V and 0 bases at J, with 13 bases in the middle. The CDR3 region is CASSQGLPSTDTQYF. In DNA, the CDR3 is TGTGCCAGCAGCCAAGGACTACCTAGCACAGATACGCAGTATTTT.

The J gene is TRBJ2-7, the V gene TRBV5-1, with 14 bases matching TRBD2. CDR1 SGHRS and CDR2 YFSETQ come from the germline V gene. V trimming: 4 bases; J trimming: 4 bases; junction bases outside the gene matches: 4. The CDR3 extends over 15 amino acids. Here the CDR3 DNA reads TGCGCCAGCAGCGCCGGGACTAGCGGGGGTTACGAGCAGTACTTC. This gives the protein CASSAGTSGGYEQYF.

This chain's CDR3 is CASSLDQGGNTEAFF. CDR3 nucleotides: TGTGCCAGCAGCTTGGACCAGGGAGGGAACACTGAAGCTTTCTTT. The V gene is TRBV11-3, the J gene TRBJ1-1; D is possibly TRBD1 (5 bases). The germline V gene encodes CDR1 SGHNT and CDR2 YENEEA. Trimming shortened V by 3 bases and J by 1 base, and 12 bases separated the two germline ends. This CDR3 contains 15 residues.

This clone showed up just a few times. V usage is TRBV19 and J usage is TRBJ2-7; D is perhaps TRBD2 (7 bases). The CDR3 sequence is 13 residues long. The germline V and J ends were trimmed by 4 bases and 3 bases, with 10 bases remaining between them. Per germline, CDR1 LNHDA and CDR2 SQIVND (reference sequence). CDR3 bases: TGTGCCAGTAGTAGCGGGGGCCGCTACGAGCAGTACTTC. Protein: CASSSGGRYEQYF.

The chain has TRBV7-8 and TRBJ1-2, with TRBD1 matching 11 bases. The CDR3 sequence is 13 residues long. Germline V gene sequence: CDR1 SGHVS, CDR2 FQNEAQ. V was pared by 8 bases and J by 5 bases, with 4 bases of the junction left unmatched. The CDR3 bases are TGTGCCAGCGGACAGGGGGCCGGGTATGGCTACACCTTC. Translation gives CASGQGAGYGYTF.

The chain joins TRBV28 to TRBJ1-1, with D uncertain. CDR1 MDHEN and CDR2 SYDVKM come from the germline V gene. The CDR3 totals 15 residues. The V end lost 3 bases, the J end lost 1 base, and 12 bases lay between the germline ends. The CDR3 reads CASSLLTAANTEAFF. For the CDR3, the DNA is TGTGCCAGCAGTTTGTTGACTGCGGCGAACACTGAAGCTTTCTTT.

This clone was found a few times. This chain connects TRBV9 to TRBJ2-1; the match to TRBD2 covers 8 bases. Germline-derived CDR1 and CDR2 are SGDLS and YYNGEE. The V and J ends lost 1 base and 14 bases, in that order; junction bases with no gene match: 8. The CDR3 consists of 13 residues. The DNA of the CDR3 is TGTGCCAGCAGCGTATCCTCGGACGGGAGGGAGTTCTTC. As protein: CASSVSSDGREFF.

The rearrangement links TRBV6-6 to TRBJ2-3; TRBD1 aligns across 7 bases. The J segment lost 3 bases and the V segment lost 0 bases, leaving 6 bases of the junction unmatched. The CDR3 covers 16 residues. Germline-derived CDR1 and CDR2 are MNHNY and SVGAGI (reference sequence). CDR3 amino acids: CASSYSQTGWTDTQYF. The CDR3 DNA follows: TGTGCCAGCAGTTACTCCCAGACAGGGTGGACAGATACGCAGTATTTT.

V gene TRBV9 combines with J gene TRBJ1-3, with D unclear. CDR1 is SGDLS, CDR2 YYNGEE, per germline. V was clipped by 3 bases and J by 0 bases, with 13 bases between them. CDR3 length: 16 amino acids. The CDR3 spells CASSARGVSSGNTIYF. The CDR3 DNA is TGTGCCAGCAGCGCGAGAGGTGTCAGCTCTGGAAACACCATATATTTT.

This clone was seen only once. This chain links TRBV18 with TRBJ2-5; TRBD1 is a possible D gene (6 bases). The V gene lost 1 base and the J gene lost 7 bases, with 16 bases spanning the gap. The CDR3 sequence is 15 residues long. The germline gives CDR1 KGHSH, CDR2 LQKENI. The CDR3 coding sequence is TGTGCCAGCTCACCACGCCTACAGGGTTTAGGGACCCAGTACTTC. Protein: CASSPRLQGLGTQYF.

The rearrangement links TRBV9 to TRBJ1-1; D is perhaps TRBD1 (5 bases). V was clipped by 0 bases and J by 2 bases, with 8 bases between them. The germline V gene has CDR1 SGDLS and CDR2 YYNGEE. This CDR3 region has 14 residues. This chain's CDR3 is CASSVVQGNTEAFF. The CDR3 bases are TGTGCCAGCAGCGTAGTCCAGGGTAACACTGAAGCTTTCTTT.

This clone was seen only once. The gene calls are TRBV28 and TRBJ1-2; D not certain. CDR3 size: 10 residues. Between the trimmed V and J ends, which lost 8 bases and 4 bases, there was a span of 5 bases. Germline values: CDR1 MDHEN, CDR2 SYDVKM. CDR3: CASLSYGYTF. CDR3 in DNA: TGTGCCAGCCTAAGCTATGGCTACACCTTC.

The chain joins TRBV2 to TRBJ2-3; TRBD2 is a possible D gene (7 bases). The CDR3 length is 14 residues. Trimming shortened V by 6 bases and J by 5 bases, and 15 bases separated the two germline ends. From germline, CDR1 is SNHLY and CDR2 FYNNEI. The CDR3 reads CASSPGGPGDTQYF. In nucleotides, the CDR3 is TGTGCCAGCAGCCCCGGGGGGCCAGGAGATACGCAGTATTTT.

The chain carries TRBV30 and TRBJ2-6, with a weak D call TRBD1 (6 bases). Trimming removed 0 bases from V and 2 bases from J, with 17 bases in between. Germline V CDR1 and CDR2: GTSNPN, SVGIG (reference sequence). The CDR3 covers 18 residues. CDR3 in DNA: TGTGCCTGGAGTGTATCCCGGACAGTGGGGACTGGGGCCAACGTCCTGACTTTC. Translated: CAWSVSRTVGTGANVLTF.

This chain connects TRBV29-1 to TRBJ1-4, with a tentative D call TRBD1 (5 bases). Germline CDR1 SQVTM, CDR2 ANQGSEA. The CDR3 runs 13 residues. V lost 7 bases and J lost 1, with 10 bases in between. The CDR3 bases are TGCAGCGGACGCCAGGGAACTAATGAAAAACTGTTTTTT. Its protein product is CSGRQGTNEKLFF.

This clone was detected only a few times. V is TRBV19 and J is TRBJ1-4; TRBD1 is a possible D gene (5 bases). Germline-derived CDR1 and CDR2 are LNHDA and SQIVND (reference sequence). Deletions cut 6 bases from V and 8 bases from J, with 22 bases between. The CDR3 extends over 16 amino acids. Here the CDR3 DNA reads TGTGCCAGTAGCGACTTGAGGGACTCCTCAGGGGAAAAACTGTTTTTT. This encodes CASSDLRDSSGEKLFF.

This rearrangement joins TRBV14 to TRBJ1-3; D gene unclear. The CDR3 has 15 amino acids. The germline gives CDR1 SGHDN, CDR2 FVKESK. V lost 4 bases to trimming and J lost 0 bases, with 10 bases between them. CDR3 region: CASSLPGNSGNTIYF. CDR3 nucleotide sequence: TGTGCCAGCAGCCTTCCGGGAAACTCTGGAAACACCATATATTTT. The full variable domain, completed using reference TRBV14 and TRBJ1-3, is EAGVTQFPSHSVIEKGQTVTLRCDPISGHDNLYWYRRVMGKEIKFLLHFVKESKQDESGMPNNRFLAERTGGTYSTLKVQPAELEDSGVYFCASSLPGNSGNTIYFGEGSWLTVV.

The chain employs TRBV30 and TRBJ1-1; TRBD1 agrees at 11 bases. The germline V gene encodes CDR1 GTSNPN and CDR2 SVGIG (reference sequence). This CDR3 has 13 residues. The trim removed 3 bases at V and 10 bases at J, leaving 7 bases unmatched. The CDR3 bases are TGTGCCTGGAGCGAGGACAGGGGGCTGTTAGCTTTCTTT. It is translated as CAWSEDRGLLAFF.

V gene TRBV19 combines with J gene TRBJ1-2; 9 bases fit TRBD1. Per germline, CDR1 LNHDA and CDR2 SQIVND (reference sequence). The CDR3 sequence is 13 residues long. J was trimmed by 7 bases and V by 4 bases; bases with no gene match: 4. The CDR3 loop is CASSNTGGSGYTF. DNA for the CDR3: TGTGCCAGTAGTAATACAGGGGGCTCTGGCTACACCTTC.

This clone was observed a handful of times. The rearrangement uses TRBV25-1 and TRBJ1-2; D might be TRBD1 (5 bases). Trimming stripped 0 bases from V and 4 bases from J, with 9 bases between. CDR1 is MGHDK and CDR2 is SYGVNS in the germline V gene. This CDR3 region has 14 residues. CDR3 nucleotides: TGTGCCAGCAGTGAATACGGGGGATCCTATGGCTACACCTTC. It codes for CASSEYGGSYGYTF.

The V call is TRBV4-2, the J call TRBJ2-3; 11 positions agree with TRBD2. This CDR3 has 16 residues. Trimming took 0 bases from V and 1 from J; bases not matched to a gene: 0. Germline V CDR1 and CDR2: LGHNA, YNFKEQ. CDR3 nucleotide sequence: TGTGCCAGCAGCCAAGAACTAGCGGGGGGCACAGATACGCAGTATTTT. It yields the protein CASSQELAGGTDTQYF.

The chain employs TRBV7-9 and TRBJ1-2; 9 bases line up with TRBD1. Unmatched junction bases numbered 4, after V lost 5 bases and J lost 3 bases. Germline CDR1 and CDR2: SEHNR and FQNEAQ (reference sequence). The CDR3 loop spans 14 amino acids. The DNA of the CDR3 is TGTGCCAGCAGCCCAGGACAGGGGTACTATGGCTACACCTTC. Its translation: CASSPGQGYYGYTF.

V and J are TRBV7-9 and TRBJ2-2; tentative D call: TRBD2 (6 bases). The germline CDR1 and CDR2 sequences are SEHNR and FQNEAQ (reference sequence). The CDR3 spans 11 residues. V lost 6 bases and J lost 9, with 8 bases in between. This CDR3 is CASSRGRELFF. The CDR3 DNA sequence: TGTGCCAGCAGTCGCGGGAGGGAGCTGTTTTTT.